This T cell receptor beta chain was sequenced for a study of beta chain features in type 1 diabetes. Study-wide context: Cell yields, gender and age were comparable in patients and healthy donors.

CDR1 is KGHSH, CDR2 LQKENI, per germline. The CDR3 consists of 19 residues. With V trimmed by 3 bases and J by 2 bases, 8 bases remained unmatched. General observations from the study: Patients with Type 1 diabetes showed moderately but significantly shorter TCRB CDR3s in all four CD4+ subsets. A definitive answer on HLA type influencing TCRB rearrangement was not reached here.

About this clone itself: The antigen is not known.

The entirety of the isolated RNA underwent reverse transcription, so expressed TCRB transcripts were sequenced. The assay was immunoSEQ multiplex PCR, and TCRdb's table has in-frame clones only and misses some. The sample yields approximately 330,000 clones, approximately 10% seen once. Sequences were obtained from naive CD4+ T cells from blood. This rearrangement joins TRBV18 to TRBJ2-4; 15 positions match TRBD2. This TCR came from a woman in her thirties in good health. The CDR3 spells CASSPGLAGGPSTKNIQYF. The CDR3 DNA reads as TGTGCCAGCTCACCCGGACTAGCGGGAGGGCCCTCAACCAAAAACATTCAGTACTTC.